Listed below are T cell receptor beta chains from one sample, sequenced in a study of blood T cells in healthy people across ages. Via MiXCR, TCRdb re-called the 5' RACE reads, giving one row per CDR3 protein. In the table there are 550,000 to 800,000 distinct CDR3 sequences, approximately 30% of which are singletons. Sequencing was performed on blood. All receptors come from a woman over 75 in good health. Both conserved end residues are part of each CDR3. A clone size is listed for some rows: how often the clone was seen (once, few, many), or a class if it is expanded.

clone_size	v_call	j_call	cdr3_aa
.	TRBV12-3/TRBV12-4	TRBJ2-7	CASISEGVGEAQYF
many	TRBV6-6	TRBJ1-2	CASTPGTGPNYGYTF
many	TRBV7-9	TRBJ2-7	CASSLDAYEQYF
once	TRBV12-3/TRBV12-4	TRBJ2-4	CASSSKDRGPVGAKNIQYF
few	TRBV12-3/TRBV12-4	TRBJ2-3	CASNGRGGGDTQYF
.	TRBV7-9	TRBJ2-3	CASNPPGSGTDTQYF
.	TRBV20-1	TRBJ2-1	CSARDLERGAYEQFF
.	TRBV18	TRBJ2-5	CATTGGETQYF
.	TRBV7-9	TRBJ2-1	CASSLGSGNYNEQFF
many	TRBV6-5	TRBJ2-4	CASSYPSLGQGKAKNIQYF
.	TRBV12-5	TRBJ2-2	CASGLEGGMNTGELFF
many	TRBV7-9	TRBJ2-3	CASSPRGGVTDTQYF
.	TRBV27	TRBJ1-5	CASSLGGPPEPQHF
.	TRBV12-3/TRBV12-4	TRBJ2-3	CASSLKRVETDTQYF
.	TRBV30	TRBJ1-2	CAWTSDPGLPFYGYTF
many	TRBV7-3	TRBJ2-1	CASSLSLRNEQFF
many	TRBV6-2/TRBV6-3	TRBJ2-5	CASSYGTYQETQYF
many	TRBV4-3	TRBJ1-2	CASSQGIAGSYGYTF
.	TRBV20-1	TRBJ2-3	CSARNPGQGLDAQYF
few	TRBV5-1	TRBJ1-6	CASSSGAGNSPLHF
many	TRBV6-6	TRBJ1-1	CASSHKITVAFF